The 24 T cell receptor beta chains listed next were all sequenced from one sample in a study of T-cell memory formation after mild COVID-19 (dated by TCRdb to the early 2020s). The protocol used for the library was 5' RACE. The sequencing machine was an Illumina NovaSeq 6000. The public reads were quality trimmed at Q25 with fastp and then assembled into clones with MiXCR by TCRdb, keeping productive beta chains. Each record represents a unique CDR3 protein, reported with the most common genes and DNA among its rows. This sample has fewer than 650,000 distinct CDR3 sequences in its table, and roughly a sixth of those were observed once. Roughly 7.7% of the sample comes from the top ten. The specimen sequenced was PBMCs or a T cell subset sorted from them (not recorded which). These receptors were obtained from an adult woman who had mild COVID-19 (a few samples of this study predate the infection). The sample titles of this study are shuffled in the database, so cell type and time point are left out; the donor was told from shared clones.

Points on this clonotype: Relative to the germline gene, one junction end is altered; a read error may explain this. V usage is TRBV2 and J usage is TRBJ1-2; no firm D call. The CDR3 extends over 12 amino acids. Germline V CDR1 and CDR2: SNHLY, FYNNEI. The CDR3 here is CASSVRRYGCTF. The DNA for the CDR3 is TGTGCCAGCAGTGTAAGAAGATATGGCTGCACCTTC.

This chain connects TRBV11-3 to TRBJ1-2; perhaps TRBD1 as D (6 bases). The CDR3 runs to 16 residues. V was pared by 5 bases and J by 0 bases, with 16 bases between. Germline CDR1 reads SGHNT; CDR2 reads YENEEA. The DNA of the CDR3 is TGTGCCAGCAGCCCGGGGGGCCCCCCCTCTAACTATGGCTACACCTTC. Amino acid sequence: CASSPGGPPSNYGYTF. The variable domain in full, with the rest retrieved from reference TRBV11-3 and TRBJ1-2, is EAGVVQSPRYKIIEKKQPVAFWCNPISGHNTLYWYLQNLGQGPELLIRYENEEAVDDSQLPKDRFSAERLKGVDSTLKIQPAELGDSAVYLCASSPGGPPSNYGYTFGSGTRLTVV.

This clonotype was counted many times. The chain has TRBV15 and TRBJ2-7, with D tentatively TRBD2 (6 bases). Trimming took 0 bases from V and 9 from J, leaving 15 bases between them. The CDR3 is 14 amino acids. Germline loops: CDR1 LNHNV, CDR2 YYDKDF (reference sequence). Written as DNA, the CDR3 is TGTGCCACCAGCAGAGATTGGGACGGGGGAGCGCAGTACTTC. Translating gives CATSRDWDGGAQYF.

The rearrangement links TRBV9 to TRBJ2-1; 11 bases are a match to TRBD1. Trimming at V came to 0 bases and at J to 3 bases, leaving 2 bases not matched to a gene. Germline values: CDR1 SGDLS, CDR2 YYNGEE. The CDR3 consists of 16 residues. This CDR3 reads CASSVGGTGGYNEQFF. The CDR3 bases are TGTGCCAGCAGCGTAGGGGGGACAGGGGGCTACAATGAGCAGTTCTTC.

The CDR3 DNA reads as TGCGCCAGCAGCTCGAGACGGCGCCAAGAGACCCAGTACTTC. It codes for CASSSRRRQETQYF. This chain joins TRBV5-1 and TRBJ2-5; no clear D gene. CDR3 length: 14 residues. CDR1 and CDR2 (germline): SGHRS, YFSETQ. Deletions cut 3 bases from V and 1 base from J, with 10 bases between.

The rearrangement links TRBV7-9 to TRBJ1-2; 8 positions match TRBD1. The CDR3 runs to 15 residues. The trim removed 1 base at V and 8 bases at J, leaving 9 bases unmatched. Germline CDR1 reads SEHNR; CDR2 reads FQNEAQ (reference sequence). DNA for the CDR3: TGTGCCAGCAGCTTAGGGACAGGGAGTGTCTACGGCTACACCTTC. This encodes CASSLGTGSVYGYTF.

V is TRBV5-6 and J is TRBJ1-1; 7 positions match TRBD1. V shed 0 bases and J 0 bases; nucleotides not matched to a gene: 8. The CDR3 contains 17 residues. The V gene's germline CDR1 is SGHDT and CDR2 YYEEEE. This CDR3 is CASSLGGGTALNTEAFF. The CDR3 DNA reads as TGTGCCAGCAGCTTGGGGGGCGGGACAGCATTGAACACTGAAGCTTTCTTT.

The V and J genes are TRBV3-1 and TRBJ1-5; D perhaps matches TRBD1 (6 bases). The CDR3 spans 17 residues. Germline-derived CDR1 and CDR2 are LGHDT and YNNKEL (reference sequence). V lost 1 base to trimming and J lost 3 bases, with 16 bases between them. The DNA of the CDR3 is TGTGCCAGCAGCCAAGCGAGCAACCCGGGACACAATCAGCCCCAGCATTTT. This encodes CASSQASNPGHNQPQHF.

This clonotype came up many times. This chain links TRBV5-5 with TRBJ2-4, with D tentatively TRBD2 (5 bases). This CDR3 has 17 amino acids. Trimming left V 1 base short and J 0 bases short, with 14 bases between. Germline V CDR1 and CDR2: SGHKS, YYEKEE (reference sequence). CDR3: CASSLNGAAVAKNIQYF. In DNA form, the CDR3 reads TGTGCCAGCAGCTTGAACGGAGCGGCAGTAGCCAAAAACATTCAGTACTTC.

The chain recombines TRBV12-3 or TRBV12-4 with TRBJ1-6, with D perhaps matching TRBD1 (5 bases). The CDR3 is 14 residues long. Between the trimmed V and J ends, which lost 1 base and 8 bases, there was a span of 9 bases. The CDR3 region is CASSLGQRYSPLHF. The CDR3 DNA follows: TGTGCCAGCAGTTTAGGACAGCGTTATTCACCCCTCCACTTT.

This clonotype was observed a handful of times. The chain is built from TRBV7-2 and TRBJ2-3; D is unclear. The length of the CDR3 is 13 residues. V gave up 5 bases and J gave up 2 bases, with 8 bases separating them. CDR1 SGHTA and CDR2 FQGNSA come from the germline V gene. The CDR3 here is CASSTEYTDTQYF. CDR3 bases: TGTGCCAGCAGCACAGAATACACAGATACGCAGTATTTT.

This clonotype occurred many times. The V and J genes are TRBV25-1 and TRBJ2-5; perhaps D is TRBD1 or TRBD2 (5 bases each). CDR1 MGHDK and CDR2 SYGVNS come from the germline V gene. Trimming shortened V by 6 bases and J by 2 bases, and 19 bases separated the two germline ends. This CDR3 is built from 16 residues. The CDR3 protein is CASSPRLGTQQETQYF. CDR3 sequence (DNA): TGTGCCAGCAGCCCCCGGTTGGGGACGCAACAAGAGACCCAGTACTTC.

The table lists this clonotype with a few counts. CDR3 sequence reads: CASSYSEGPQHF. For the CDR3, the DNA is TGTGCCAGCAGTTACTCGGAGGGGCCCCAGCATTTT. The chain uses TRBV6-5 and TRBJ1-5; no definite D call. Germline CDR1 reads MNHEY; CDR2 reads SVGAGI. V lost 0 bases and J 9 bases, leaving 6 bases between the germline ends. This CDR3 has 12 amino acids.

This clonotype was observed a handful of times. The chain recombines TRBV5-6 with TRBJ2-1; D is unclear. The CDR3 length is 12 residues. V was trimmed by 4 bases and J by 12 bases, leaving 14 bases between them. Per the germline V gene, CDR1 is SGHDT and CDR2 is YYEEEE. The CDR3 DNA reads TGTGCCAGCAGCGTCTCTGGCCCGGGGCAGTTCTTC. The encoded protein is CASSVSGPGQFF. Full variable domain (rest looked up from reference TRBV5-6 and TRBJ2-1): DAGVTQSPTHLIKTRGQQVTLRCSPKSGHDTVSWYQQALGQGPQFIFQYYEEEERQRGNFPDRFSGHQFPNYSSELNVNALLLGDSALYLCASSVSGPGQFFGPGTRLTVL.

This clonotype has ten or more counts. V gene TRBV11-2 combines with J gene TRBJ2-5; D possibly corresponds to TRBD1 (6 bases). V lost 2 bases and J lost 4, with 11 bases in between. CDR1 SGHAT and CDR2 FQNNGV come from the germline V gene. This CDR3 is built from 14 residues. The CDR3 region has the DNA TGTGCCAGCAGCTTACCAGGGGTGAGAGAGACCCAGTACTTC. The encoded protein is CASSLPGVRETQYF.

The chain uses TRBV29-1 and TRBJ1-3; TRBD1 matches at 10 bases. Trimming took 6 bases from V and 0 from J; bases not matched to a gene: 5. There are 15 residues in the CDR3. Germline V lookup: CDR1 SQVTM, CDR2 ANQGSEA. CDR3 sequence reads: CSVSGTGDSGNTIYF. The CDR3, as DNA: TGCAGCGTGAGTGGGACAGGGGACTCTGGAAACACCATATATTTT.

This sequence joins TRBV24-1 and TRBJ2-2; D ambiguous. Germline V CDR1 and CDR2: KGHDR, SFDVKD. V was shortened by 0 bases and J by 3 bases, with 10 bases between the two germline ends. The CDR3 is 16 residues long. Here the CDR3 reads CATSDLNSADTGELFF. The CDR3 bases are TGTGCCACCAGTGATTTGAACAGTGCGGACACCGGGGAGCTGTTTTTT.

This clonotype was seen a handful of times. The rearrangement uses TRBV29-1 and TRBJ2-7, with 9 positions matching TRBD2. The germline V gene has CDR1 SQVTM and CDR2 ANQGSEA. The CDR3 consists of 14 residues. V shed 2 bases, J shed 3 bases, and the junction held 5 bases outside the gene matches. CDR3 nucleotide sequence: TGCAGCGTTGAAAACCCTAGCGGGGACTACGAGCAGTACTTC. Translation: CSVENPSGDYEQYF.

The chain combines TRBV5-5 with TRBJ2-3; 7 positions match TRBD1. CDR1 SGHKS and CDR2 YYEKEE come from the germline V gene (reference sequence). The CDR3 has 18 amino acids. The V segment lost 3 bases and the J segment 0 bases; nucleotides outside the gene matches: 13. The CDR3 region has the DNA TGTGCCAGCAGCTGGGGCTGGGACAGATTATCTAGCACAGATACGCAGTATTTT. The encoded protein is CASSWGWDRLSSTDTQYF.

The chain couples TRBV12-3 or TRBV12-4 to TRBJ2-7; 7 bases match TRBD1. After removal of 0 bases from V and 5 bases from J, the junction contained 4 bases not matched to a gene. The CDR3 sequence is 14 residues long. CDR3 in DNA: TGTGCCAGCAGTTTAGCATCCGGGACAGACGAGCAGTACTTC. It encodes CASSLASGTDEQYF.

This clonotype was detected ten times or more. This chain connects TRBV10-2 to TRBJ2-3, with D tentatively TRBD1 or TRBD2 (5 bases each). From germline, CDR1 is WSHSY and CDR2 SAAADI. V was clipped by 6 bases and J by 6 bases, with 13 bases between them. The CDR3 spans 13 residues. The CDR3 region has the DNA TGCGCCAGCAGATGGGGGAGTACGGATACGCAGTATTTT. As protein: CASRWGSTDTQYF.

The V gene is TRBV5-6, the J gene TRBJ2-7, with 8 bases fitting TRBD2. CDR3 length: 15 amino acids. Germline V gene sequence: CDR1 SGHDT, CDR2 YYEEEE. Germline trimming cut 1 base from V and 9 bases from J; bases unmatched to any gene: 12. DNA of the CDR3: TGTGCCAGCAGCTTGCCCGGGAGGGGCTTATGGGGGCAGTACTTC. Amino acid sequence: CASSLPGRGLWGQYF. Supplemented by reference TRBV5-6 and TRBJ2-7, the full variable domain reads DAGVTQSPTHLIKTRGQQVTLRCSPKSGHDTVSWYQQALGQGPQFIFQYYEEEERQRGNFPDRFSGHQFPNYSSELNVNALLLGDSALYLCASSLPGRGLWGQYFGPGTRLTVT.

This clonotype showed up just a few times. This sequence joins TRBV20-1 and TRBJ1-2; the match to TRBD1 covers 12 bases. There are 15 residues in the CDR3. CDR1 is DFQATT and CDR2 is SNEGSKA in the germline V gene (reference sequence). The V segment lost 6 bases and the J segment 4 bases; nucleotides outside the gene matches: 9. DNA for the CDR3: TGCAGTGCGCCGGGACAGGGGGCGTTGGGCTATGGCTACACCTTC. Its translation is CSAPGQGALGYGYTF.

V and J are TRBV7-2 and TRBJ2-5, with TRBD1 matching 8 bases. The germline CDR1 and CDR2 sequences are SGHTA and FQGNSA. The J segment lost 5 bases and the V segment lost 6 bases, leaving 5 bases of the junction unmatched. CDR3 length equals 13 residues. CDR3 region: CASRDRTGETQYF. Here the CDR3 DNA reads TGTGCCAGCAGGGATAGGACAGGGGAGACCCAGTACTTC.